One and the same sample provided the 29 T cell receptor beta chains below, sequenced in a study of blood T cells in healthy people across ages. A second PCR, run for roughly 6 to 11 cycles, used a sample-barcoded 5' primer plus a J-beta primer mix. Each CDR3 protein is one row after TCRdb ran MiXCR on the 5' RACE reads. In the table there are over a million distinct CDR3 sequences, around 59% of which are singletons. The specimen sequenced was blood. These receptors were obtained from a man aged 18 to 29 in good health.

The chain links TRBV27 to TRBJ1-1; TRBD1 agrees at 8 bases. Germline CDR1 is MNHEY and CDR2 is SMNVEV (reference sequence). This CDR3 comprises 14 residues. V was clipped by 8 bases and J by 1 base; unmatched bases: 6. CDR3 nucleotides: TGTGCCAGCCAGAGGACAGGGAAGAACACTGAAGCTTTCTTT. Amino acids: CASQRTGKNTEAFF.

This clonotype was counted between two and nine times. The chain has TRBV7-9 and TRBJ1-1; D might be TRBD1 (6 bases). Trimming shortened V by 1 base and J by 8 bases, and 14 bases separated the two germline ends. This CDR3 has 14 amino acids. The germline CDR1 and CDR2 sequences are SEHNR and FQNEAQ (reference sequence). The CDR3 region is CASSLVYRVTEAFF. CDR3 DNA: TGTGCCAGCAGCTTAGTTTACAGGGTGACCGAAGCTTTCTTT.

The rearrangement uses TRBV11-2 and TRBJ2-3; 11 nucleotides agree with TRBD2. The CDR3 is 18 amino acids. The germline gives CDR1 SGHAT, CDR2 FQNNGV. With 2 bases clipped from V and 2 bases from J, the junction kept 9 bases outside the gene matches. In DNA form, the CDR3 reads TGTGCCAGCAGCTTATTTACTAGCGGGGGTTTAAACACAGATACGCAGTATTTT. This sequence encodes CASSLFTSGGLNTDTQYF. Supplemented by reference TRBV11-2 and TRBJ2-3, the full variable domain reads EAGVAQSPRYKIIEKRQSVAFWCNPISGHATLYWYQQILGQGPKLLIQFQNNGVVDDSQLPKDRFSAERLKGVDSTLKIQPAKLEDSAVYLCASSLFTSGGLNTDTQYFGPGTRLTVL.

The chain combines TRBV6-5 with TRBJ1-1, with a tentative D call TRBD1 (5 bases). V dropped 0 bases and J dropped 3 bases, with 11 bases sitting between them. The CDR3 has 15 residues. Germline lookup yields CDR1 MNHEY and CDR2 SVGAGI. DNA for the CDR3: TGTGCCAGCAGTTACTCGGGACCCTGGGACACTGAAGCTTTCTTT. Its translation: CASSYSGPWDTEAFF.

The V gene is TRBV6-5, the J gene TRBJ2-3; 9 bases are shared with TRBD2. V lost 4 bases to trimming and J lost 2 bases; unmatched junction nucleotides: 10. CDR3 length: 17 residues. Germline V gene lookup returns CDR1 MNHEY and CDR2 SVGAGI. CDR3 nucleotides: TGTGCCAGCAGTTTTAATTCGGCGGGGGGGGACACAGATACGCAGTATTTT. Protein sequence: CASSFNSAGGDTDTQYF.

In this sample, this clonotype turned up a few times. The V gene is TRBV9, the J gene TRBJ2-4; TRBD2 might be the D (6 bases). The J call may be faulty, since TRBJ2-7 better matches the DNA end. Germline V CDR1 and CDR2: SGDLS, YYNGEE. The CDR3 consists of 16 residues. The CDR3 loop is CASSVSAGAGLYEQYF. Here the CDR3 DNA reads TGTGCCAGCAGCGTATCGGCGGGCGCAGGACTATACGAGCAGTACTTC.

This clonotype has more than one count but fewer than ten. The chain joins TRBV6-1 to TRBJ1-2; D is unclear. V lost 2 bases to trimming and J lost 7 bases, with 14 bases between them. This CDR3 spans 14 amino acids. Germline values: CDR1 MNHNS, CDR2 SASEGT. CDR3: CASSEPAGIGGYTF. The DNA of the CDR3 is TGTGCCAGCAGTGAACCTGCTGGGATCGGTGGCTACACCTTC.

The chain has TRBV3-1 and TRBJ1-1; D call uncertain. CDR3 size: 15 residues. Trimming left V 0 bases short and J 2 bases short, with 10 bases between. The germline V gene encodes CDR1 LGHDT and CDR2 YNNKEL (reference sequence). The CDR3 DNA reads as TGTGCCAGCAGCCAAGATCTCGCAACTAACACTGAAGCTTTCTTT. Translated: CASSQDLATNTEAFF.

V usage is TRBV12-3 or TRBV12-4 and J usage is TRBJ1-1; D may be TRBD1 (6 bases). The CDR3 is made up of 15 amino acids. V was trimmed by 7 bases and J by 1 base, leaving 16 bases between them. CDR3 bases: TGTGCCAGCACCCTACAGGGATATGGGAACACTGAAGCTTTCTTT. Translation: CASTLQGYGNTEAFF.

The CDR3: CASNKEFRYNEQFF. DNA for the CDR3: TGTGCCAGCAACAAGGAATTCCGCTACAATGAGCAGTTCTTC. This chain links TRBV6-2 or TRBV6-3 with TRBJ2-1; no reliable D call. V gave up 7 bases and J gave up 3 bases, with 13 bases separating them. Germline CDR1 MNHEY, CDR2 SVGEGT. The CDR3 is 14 amino acids.

Only a few counts were recorded for this clonotype. The chain has TRBV15 and TRBJ2-1, with 10 positions matching TRBD2. The ends lost 1 base at V and 2 bases at J; junction bases unmatched: 2. The CDR3 consists of 16 residues. The germline gives CDR1 LNHNV, CDR2 YYDKDF (reference sequence). CDR3 DNA: TGTGCCACCAGCAGAGCGAGCGGGGGGGCCTACAATGAGCAGTTCTTC. Translated: CATSRASGGAYNEQFF.

This clonotype was observed a few times. This chain joins TRBV6-5 and TRBJ2-5, with unresolved D. Germline V gives CDR1 MNHEY, CDR2 SVGAGI. The length of the CDR3 is 16 residues. Trimming left V 2 bases short and J 8 bases short, with 21 bases between. The CDR3 coding sequence is TGTGCCAGCAGTTACCCTACTGGAGCACCCGGCGGAACCCAGTACTTC. As protein: CASSYPTGAPGGTQYF.

This sequence joins TRBV6-5 and TRBJ1-2, with 9 nucleotides matching TRBD1. The CDR3 runs to 15 residues. V trimming: 6 bases; J trimming: 5 bases; junction bases outside the gene matches: 10. CDR1 and CDR2 (germline): MNHEY, SVGAGI. The CDR3 region is CASSPPGQGWYGYTF. The CDR3 coding sequence is TGTGCCAGCAGCCCCCCGGGACAGGGATGGTATGGCTACACCTTC.

DNA for the CDR3: TGCAGTGCTAGAGATCCGGGACAGGGGGCGCCTAACTATGGCTACACCTTC. Amino acids: CSARDPGQGAPNYGYTF. The genes are TRBV20-1 and TRBJ1-2; 12 nucleotides agree with TRBD1. The ends lost 0 bases at V and 0 bases at J; junction bases unmatched: 5. The germline V gene has CDR1 DFQATT and CDR2 SNEGSKA (reference sequence). The CDR3 contains 17 residues.

V and J are TRBV5-1 and TRBJ1-4; D is ambiguous. Germline V gives CDR1 SGHRS, CDR2 YFSETQ. The CDR3 contains 16 residues. The V end lost 5 bases, the J end lost 2 bases, and 16 bases lay between the germline ends. The CDR3 is CASRQAYRATNEKLFF. CDR3 nucleotide sequence: TGCGCCAGCAGGCAGGCCTACCGTGCGACTAATGAAAAACTGTTTTTT.

This clonotype has just a few counts. The chain uses TRBV7-9 and TRBJ1-2; D is unresolved. V was pared by 5 bases and J by 3 bases, with 16 bases between. The CDR3 runs to 15 residues. In germline, CDR1 is SEHNR, CDR2 FQNEAQ (reference sequence). This chain's CDR3 is CASSPRPQPDYGYTF. Here the CDR3 DNA reads TGTGCCAGCAGCCCGCGGCCCCAACCGGACTATGGCTACACCTTC.

This clonotype has a single count. This sequence joins TRBV5-6 and TRBJ1-1; 8 bases agree with TRBD1. V lost 4 bases to trimming and J lost 4 bases; unmatched junction nucleotides: 6. Germline V gene sequence: CDR1 SGHDT, CDR2 YYEEEE. CDR3 length equals 14 residues. This CDR3 reads CASSRTGQGTEAFF. The CDR3 nucleotides read TGTGCCAGCAGCAGGACAGGGCAGGGCACTGAAGCTTTCTTT.

This clonotype was picked up a small number of times. This chain joins TRBV27 and TRBJ1-2; D is perhaps TRBD1 (5 bases). CDR1 is MNHEY, CDR2 SMNVEV, per germline (reference sequence). The CDR3 is 15 residues long. Trimming took off 6 bases at V and 4 bases at J, with 18 bases between the two ends. The CDR3: CASSPLGEPTYGYTF. In DNA, the CDR3 is TGTGCCAGCAGCCCCTTAGGGGAACCGACCTATGGCTACACCTTC.

This chain uses TRBV10-3 with TRBJ1-2; D gene ambiguous. In germline, CDR1 is ENHRY, CDR2 SYGVKD. The ends were cut back, 4 bases at V and 8 bases at J, with 11 bases in the middle. The CDR3 loop spans 12 amino acids. The chain's CDR3 is CAISGSEGGYTF. The DNA of the CDR3 is TGTGCCATCAGTGGGTCAGAGGGCGGCTACACCTTC.

This rearrangement joins TRBV7-9 to TRBJ1-1; D may be TRBD1 (6 bases). Germline V lookup: CDR1 SEHNR, CDR2 FQNEAQ (reference sequence). The CDR3 has 13 residues. Trimming stripped 2 bases from V and 10 bases from J, with 14 bases between. CDR3 loop: CASSLSLRGGAFF. The DNA for the CDR3 is TGTGCCAGCAGCTTAAGTCTGAGGGGGGGAGCTTTCTTT.

This clonotype occurred once. The rearrangement uses TRBV27 and TRBJ2-3, with a possible D match to TRBD1 (6 bases). CDR3 length: 14 amino acids. Trimming pared 7 bases from V and 1 base from J, leaving 12 bases between. The germline V gene has CDR1 MNHEY and CDR2 SMNVEV (reference sequence). The CDR3 nucleotides read TGTGCCAGCATTTCTGGGGGCGGCACAGATACGCAGTATTTT. It is translated as CASISGGGTDTQYF.

The chain uses TRBV27 and TRBJ2-5, with D hard to call. Germline lookup yields CDR1 MNHEY and CDR2 SMNVEV (reference sequence). The CDR3 is 15 amino acids. V was shortened by 0 bases and J by 4 bases, with 12 bases between the two germline ends. The CDR3, as DNA: TGTGCCAGCAGTTTATCGCCCAGCTCTGGAGAGACCCAGTACTTC. Residues: CASSLSPSSGETQYF.

V is TRBV20-1 and J is TRBJ1-6, with D uncertain. The germline V and J ends were trimmed by 1 base and 8 bases, with 12 bases remaining between them. CDR3 length equals 14 residues. The V gene's germline CDR1 is DFQATT and CDR2 SNEGSKA (reference sequence). CDR3 nucleotides: TGCAGTGCTAGAGGGGGAAGTAAGCATTCACCCCTCCACTTT. Protein product: CSARGGSKHSPLHF.

V gene TRBV4-2 combines with J gene TRBJ2-1, with TRBD2 matching 7 bases. This CDR3 spans 17 amino acids. V shed 0 bases and J 7 bases; nucleotides not matched to a gene: 12. From germline, CDR1 is LGHNA and CDR2 YNFKEQ. Written as DNA, the CDR3 is TGTGCCAGCAGCCAAGATTACCCAGCGGGGTCAAATAATGAGCAGTTCTTC. Amino acid sequence: CASSQDYPAGSNNEQFF.

This clonotype was observed a single time. Being one base from a much bigger clone, this may be a read error. V and J are TRBV6-6 and TRBJ2-5; no definite D call. The CDR3 has 12 amino acids. Germline CDR1 is MNHNY and CDR2 is SVGAGI (reference sequence). The germline V and J ends were trimmed by 2 bases and 5 bases, with 6 bases remaining between them. In DNA, the CDR3 is TGTGCCAGCAGTTACGTTGAGGAGACCCAGTACTTC. Amino acids: CASSYVEETQYF.

This clonotype showed up just a few times. The chain is built from TRBV5-1 and TRBJ2-1, with 8 nucleotides matching TRBD2. CDR1 and CDR2 from the germline V gene are SGHRS and YFSETQ. This CDR3 is 16 amino acids long. The V and J ends lost 2 bases and 3 bases, in that order; junction bases with no gene match: 7. The CDR3 nucleotides are TGCGCCAGCAGCTTAACTAGCGGTACCGTCTACAATGAGCAGTTCTTC. Its protein product is CASSLTSGTVYNEQFF. The full variable domain, rest sourced from reference TRBV5-1 and TRBJ2-1, is KAGVTQTPRYLIKTRGQQVTLSCSPISGHRSVSWYQQTPGQGLQFLFEYFSETQRNKGNFPGRFSGRQFSNSRSEMNVSTLELGDSALYLCASSLTSGTVYNEQFFGPGTRLTVL.

This chain joins TRBV20-1 and TRBJ2-3; D not resolved. V dropped 6 bases and J dropped 4 bases, with 20 bases sitting between them. This CDR3 is built from 15 residues. Germline lookup yields CDR1 DFQATT and CDR2 SNEGSKA (reference sequence). The CDR3 coding sequence is TGCAGTGCCACAGAATGGACCCAGCAACCAGATACGCAGTATTTT. Translation gives CSATEWTQQPDTQYF.

As regards this clonotype: An end of the junction differs from the germline gene, which may be a read error. This sequence joins TRBV6-1 and TRBJ2-5; D is possibly TRBD1 (5 bases). Judging by the DNA end, TRBJ2-7 fits better; the J call may be wrong. The CDR3 extends over 13 amino acids. The V gene's germline CDR1 is MNHNS and CDR2 SASEGT. The CDR3 loop is CARRASGIYEQYF. CDR3 sequence (DNA): TGTGCCCGCAGGGCTAGTGGGATCTACGAGCAGTACTTC.

This clonotype was detected ten times or more. The chain couples TRBV29-1 to TRBJ1-2, with D unclear. This CDR3 is 14 amino acids long. Germline V gene sequence: CDR1 SQVTM, CDR2 ANQGSEA. Between the trimmed V and J ends, which lost 1 base and 8 bases, there was a span of 17 bases. The CDR3 DNA sequence: TGCAGCGTTGAAGCAGCGACCGTATCAGCGGGCTACACCTTC. This gives the protein CSVEAATVSAGYTF.